The 26 T cell receptor beta chains presented below share a single source sample, sequenced in a study of OX40 agonist ivuxolimab in advanced cancers. The protocol used for the library was the immunoSEQ multiplex PCR assay. TCRdb provides this immuneACCESS table in a form limited to in-frame rearrangements. Some clones are lacking; in checked studies, under half of them reflect an unresolved V gene, and why the rest are absent is not known. The sample table contains some 87,000 clones; only one count was recorded for about 93% of them. The ten largest account for about 11% of the sample. Sequencing used CD4+ or CD8+ T cells sorted from blood, obtained in a trial of the OX40 agonist ivuxolimab. The receptors originated from an adult with an advanced solid tumor such as melanoma, head and neck, liver or kidney cancer.

Here the CDR3 DNA reads TGCGCCAGCAGCGTAGGGACTAGCGGGAGGGCCTGGAACGAGCAGTACTTC. Its protein is CASSVGTSGRAWNEQYF. The chain links TRBV5-1 to TRBJ2-7; 16 nucleotides agree with TRBD2. The CDR3 sequence is 17 residues long. The trim removed 4 bases at V and 5 bases at J, leaving 9 bases unmatched. The germline V gene encodes CDR1 SGHRS and CDR2 YFSETQ.

The chain combines TRBV19 with TRBJ2-2; D may be TRBD2 (5 bases). Germline V gives CDR1 LNHDA, CDR2 SQIVND (reference sequence). The CDR3 loop spans 14 amino acids. Trimming took off 7 bases at V and 1 base at J, with 10 bases between the two ends. This CDR3 reads CASMRALNTGELFF. As DNA, the CDR3 is TGTGCCAGTATGAGGGCCCTGAACACCGGGGAGCTGTTTTTT.

The chain carries TRBV7-9 and TRBJ2-3, with TRBD2 as a possible D gene (6 bases). The germline V gene encodes CDR1 SEHNR and CDR2 FQNEAQ (reference sequence). Trimming took off 5 bases at V and 2 bases at J, with 17 bases between the two ends. The CDR3 sequence is 16 residues long. CDR3 in amino acids: CASSPGTHIYTDTQYF. The CDR3 DNA reads as TGTGCCAGCAGCCCCGGGACTCACATTTACACAGATACGCAGTATTTT.

The chain recombines TRBV5-1 with TRBJ2-7, with 9 nucleotides matching TRBD2. With 4 bases clipped from V and 3 bases from J, the junction kept 8 bases outside the gene matches. Germline V gene data show CDR1 as SGHRS and CDR2 as YFSETQ. The CDR3 extends over 15 amino acids. Here the CDR3 reads CASSKTSGRYYEQYF. DNA for the CDR3: TGCGCCAGCAGCAAGACTAGCGGAAGATACTACGAGCAGTACTTC.

The gene calls are TRBV28 and TRBJ2-7, with TRBD1 identical over 8 bases. CDR3 length equals 15 residues. V was clipped by 5 bases and J by 2 bases; unmatched bases: 8. The V gene's germline CDR1 is MDHEN and CDR2 SYDVKM. CDR3 nucleotide sequence: TGTGCCAGCAGTATAACAGGGGGTTTAGCCTACGAGCAGTACTTC. This encodes CASSITGGLAYEQYF.

The chain recombines TRBV5-1 with TRBJ2-5, with unresolved D. The V gene's germline CDR1 is SGHRS and CDR2 YFSETQ. The CDR3 contains 13 residues. Between the trimmed V and J ends, which lost 6 bases and 5 bases, there was a span of 14 bases. CDR3 sequence: CASNLAAEETQYF. The CDR3 DNA follows: TGCGCCAGCAACCTGGCCGCCGAGGAGACCCAGTACTTC.

The chain carries TRBV6-5 and TRBJ1-6; D is ambiguous. Germline CDR1 reads MNHEY; CDR2 reads SVGAGI. The V end lost 2 bases, the J end lost 10 bases, and 9 bases lay between the germline ends. The CDR3 has 13 amino acids. Written as DNA, the CDR3 is TGTGCCAGCAGTTACGGGTCCAGATCACCCCTCCACTTT. Translated, it gives CASSYGSRSPLHF.

In its sample, this clone was seen once. V is TRBV5-4 and J is TRBJ2-7, with 10 bases identical to TRBD1. CDR3 size: 14 residues. Germline CDR1 is SGHNT and CDR2 is YYREEE (reference sequence). With V trimmed by 3 bases and J by 5 bases, 5 bases remained unmatched. The CDR3, as DNA: TGTGCCAGCAGCTGGGGGGACAGGGGTAACGAGCAGTACTTC. This gives the protein CASSWGDRGNEQYF.

The rearrangement uses TRBV7-9 and TRBJ2-4; D is uncertain. CDR1 and CDR2 (germline): SEHNR, FQNEAQ (reference sequence). The CDR3 has 14 residues. V shed 4 bases and J shed 2 bases, with 9 bases lying between them. The CDR3 here is CASSSRATKNIQYF. For the CDR3, the DNA is TGTGCCAGCAGCTCCCGTGCCACCAAAAACATTCAGTACTTC.

The CDR3 nucleotides are TGTGCCAGCGGGACTGGGACTAATGAAAAACTGTTTTTT. Translating gives CASGTGTNEKLFF. The J gene is TRBJ1-4, the V gene TRBV25-1; perhaps TRBD1 as D (5 bases). Trimming took 8 bases from V and 2 from J, leaving 9 bases between them. Germline-derived CDR1 and CDR2 are MGHDK and SYGVNS. CDR3 size: 13 residues.

The J gene is TRBJ2-7, the V gene TRBV10-3, with 13 bases identical to TRBD2. Germline V lookup: CDR1 ENHRY, CDR2 SYGVKD. V shed 4 bases, J shed 3 bases, and the junction held 12 bases outside the gene matches. CDR3 size: 18 residues. The CDR3 nucleotides are TGTGCCATCAGTGGAGGACTAGCGGGGGACGGCTACGGCTACGAGCAGTACTTC. It is translated as CAISGGLAGDGYGYEQYF.

The genes are TRBV7-2 and TRBJ2-7; perhaps TRBD2 as D (6 bases). V lost 5 bases to trimming and J lost 3 bases, with 23 bases between them. The CDR3 loop spans 17 amino acids. Germline-derived CDR1 and CDR2 are SGHTA and FQGNSA. The CDR3 protein is CASSPSTVRRGYYEQYF. The DNA for the CDR3 is TGTGCCAGCAGCCCCTCAACCGTGCGGAGGGGTTACTACGAGCAGTACTTC.

The chain couples TRBV5-1 to TRBJ1-4; no definite D call. Germline CDR1 SGHRS, CDR2 YFSETQ. The CDR3 is 14 residues long. V shed 0 bases and J shed 2 bases, with 5 bases lying between them. This chain's CDR3 is CASSLGGTNEKLFF. The CDR3 DNA reads TGCGCCAGCAGCTTGGGCGGGACTAATGAAAAACTGTTTTTT.

The gene calls are TRBV6-1 and TRBJ2-4; D may match TRBD1 or TRBD2 (5 bases each). The CDR3 sequence is 14 residues long. Trimming took 2 bases from V and 7 from J, leaving 12 bases between them. CDR1 and CDR2 (germline): MNHNS, SASEGT. This CDR3 is CASSETGTGNIQYF. The CDR3 DNA reads TGTGCCAGCAGTGAAACTGGGACGGGGAACATTCAGTACTTC.

The chain joins TRBV5-1 to TRBJ2-7; 9 nucleotides line up with TRBD2. The germline gives CDR1 SGHRS, CDR2 YFSETQ. With V trimmed by 4 bases and J by 4 bases, 9 bases remained unmatched. The CDR3 is 15 amino acids. The CDR3 region has the DNA TGCGCCAGCAGCCTGGAGATAGCGGGAGCATACGAGCAGTACTTC. Protein product: CASSLEIAGAYEQYF.

This sequence joins TRBV9 and TRBJ2-3; D remains unclear. The CDR3 loop spans 14 amino acids. CDR1 and CDR2 from the germline V gene are SGDLS and YYNGEE. V lost 1 base, J lost 4 bases, and 10 bases lay in between. The CDR3, as DNA: TGTGCCAGCAGCGTACTGGAATTGGCAGATACGCAGTATTTT. The encoded protein is CASSVLELADTQYF.

Here the CDR3 DNA reads TGTGCCAGCAGCGTAGGAAGGACAGGGGGAATGGGCGAGCAGTACTTC. Protein: CASSVGRTGGMGEQYF. The chain uses TRBV9 and TRBJ2-7, with 10 bases fitting TRBD1. The CDR3 contains 16 residues. CDR1 SGDLS and CDR2 YYNGEE come from the germline V gene. After removal of 0 bases from V and 6 bases from J, the junction contained 9 bases not matched to a gene.

This clone has a single count. The chain carries TRBV28 and TRBJ1-4; no reliable D call. V lost 4 bases and J 5 bases, leaving 11 bases between the germline ends. Per the germline V gene, CDR1 is MDHEN and CDR2 is SYDVKM. The CDR3 runs 14 residues. The DNA for the CDR3 is TGTGCCAGCAGTTCCCCGCGGAGGAATGAAAAACTGTTTTTT. Amino acids: CASSSPRRNEKLFF.

The chain uses TRBV10-2 and TRBJ2-3; 9 nucleotides line up with TRBD1. The CDR3 is made up of 11 amino acids. Germline V gene data show CDR1 as WSHSY and CDR2 as SAAADI. J was trimmed by 9 bases and V by 8 bases; bases with no gene match: 3. CDR3 sequence: CASRQGGTQYF. CDR3 nucleotide sequence: TGCGCCAGCCGACAGGGGGGCACGCAGTATTTT.

The rearrangement joins TRBV7-3 to TRBJ2-7; weak D call: TRBD2 (6 bases). The CDR3 sequence is 14 residues long. From germline, CDR1 is SGHTA and CDR2 FQGTGA. V lost 6 bases, J lost 0 bases, and 12 bases lay in between. DNA for the CDR3: TGTGCCAGCAGGGAGGGTCAGGGCTCCTACGAGCAGTACTTC. Translated: CASREGQGSYEQYF.

The chain employs TRBV25-1 and TRBJ2-4; D may be TRBD1 (6 bases). The CDR3 loop spans 13 amino acids. Deletions cut 3 bases from V and 11 bases from J, with 14 bases between. CDR1 and CDR2 (germline): MGHDK, SYGVNS. The CDR3 is CASSDRPGVVQYF. The CDR3 DNA is TGTGCCAGCAGTGATCGGCCAGGGGTGGTTCAGTACTTC.

A single count supports this clone. V usage is TRBV7-8 and J usage is TRBJ2-1; TRBD1 might be the D (5 bases). The CDR3 is 13 residues long. Looked up from germline, CDR1 is SGHVS and CDR2 is FQNEAQ. V lost 3 bases and J lost 10, with 13 bases in between. CDR3 loop: CASSFFQGWEQFF. CDR3 nucleotide sequence: TGTGCCAGCAGCTTTTTCCAGGGTTGGGAGCAGTTCTTC.

The genes are TRBV7-2 and TRBJ2-7; tentatively, D is TRBD1 (6 bases). V dropped 7 bases and J dropped 4 bases, with 20 bases sitting between them. The length of the CDR3 is 15 residues. Per the germline V gene, CDR1 is SGHTA and CDR2 is FQGNSA. The CDR3 loop is CASTQGRQAYYEQYF. CDR3 bases: TGTGCCAGCACCCAAGGGAGACAGGCCTATTACGAGCAGTACTTC.

The chain employs TRBV7-8 and TRBJ2-5; 8 nucleotides align to TRBD1. The junction had 6 bases not matched to a gene; V was cut back by 5 bases and J by 4 bases. The CDR3 contains 14 residues. The germline V gene encodes CDR1 SGHVS and CDR2 FQNEAQ. CDR3 nucleotides: TGTGCCAGCAGCCTCGCAGGGGGCGGAGAGACCCAGTACTTC. It specifies CASSLAGGGETQYF.

This chain links TRBV9 with TRBJ1-3; D unclear. CDR3 length: 12 residues. CDR1 is SGDLS, CDR2 YYNGEE, per germline. The V gene lost 5 bases and the J gene lost 0 bases, with 3 bases spanning the gap. The CDR3 reads CASSHSGNTIYF. The CDR3 DNA is TGTGCCAGCAGTCACTCTGGAAACACCATATATTTT.

The J gene is TRBJ2-2, the V gene TRBV2; D remains unclear. Germline CDR1 is SNHLY and CDR2 is FYNNEI. The CDR3 runs to 16 residues. V lost 3 bases and J 5 bases, leaving 16 bases between the germline ends. As DNA, the CDR3 is TGTGCCAGCAGTGATCGGAGATCCCTGGGGACCGGGGAGCTGTTTTTT. This translates into CASSDRRSLGTGELFF.